Included here is one TCR beta chain sequence, with context. Between the trimmed V and J ends, which lost 6 bases and 0 bases, there was a span of 7 bases. Germline CDR1 reads LGHNT; CDR2 reads FRNRAP. The CDR3 runs 13 residues. The data were obtained in a study of cytomegalovirus exposure and HLA in healthy donors. 13 Jbeta primers and 60 Vbeta primers were used for the PCR. Sequencing used immunoSEQ multiplex PCR; TCRdb keeps in-frame clones, though not all of them. This table holds 100,000 to 150,000 clones. V gene TRBV12-5 combines with J gene TRBJ2-3, with D perhaps TRBD2 (5 bases). The sequenced material came from PBMCs. The clonotype was recovered from a man younger than 35 in good health and CMV-seronegative. The CDR3 sequence: CASGPSSTDTQYF. CDR3 DNA: TGTGCTAGTGGGCCTAGCAGCACAGATACGCAGTATTTT. The full variable domain, with the rest looked up from reference TRBV12-5 and TRBJ2-3, is DARVTQTPRHKVTEMGQEVTMRCQPILGHNTVFWYRQTMMQGLELLAYFRNRAPLDDSGMPKDRFSAEMPDATLATLKIQPSEPRDSAVYFCASGPSSTDTQYFGPGTRLTVL.